What follows is one TCR beta chain and its context. Its antigen is as yet unknown. These data are taken from a study of cytomegalovirus exposure and HLA in healthy donors. The study, taken as a whole, reports: Most of the TCR beta V segments (in an earlier analysis) were productive either about 90% or about 30% of the time.

This CDR3 has 11 residues. CDR1 is SGHVS, CDR2 FQNEAQ, per germline. V was pared by 5 bases and J by 5 bases, with 6 bases between. The PCR was carried out with 60 Vbeta primers and 13 Jbeta primers. The protocol was immunoSEQ multiplex PCR, while the TCRdb copy is restricted to in-frame clones and leaves out a portion. Altogether about 82,000 clones are present, 10% being singletons, with the ten largest covering roughly a quarter. This chain connects TRBV7-8 to TRBJ2-5; D unclear. The clonotype was recovered from a man aged 60-69 years in good health and CMV-seropositive. The source material was PBMCs. The CDR3 reads CASSHAETQYF. As DNA, the CDR3 is TGTGCCAGCAGCCATGCGGAGACCCAGTACTTC.